The sequence of this T cell receptor beta chain was determined in a study of CD8 T cells in Susac syndrome. The RNA, about 0.45 to 1 ug, was put through reverse transcription using random hexamers. TCRdb re-called the immunoSEQ multiplex PCR reads with MiXCR, one entry per CDR3 protein. Among some 260,000 distinct CDR3 sequences listed, around 84% were seen once. The CDR3 extends over 15 amino acids. CDR1 and CDR2 from the germline V gene are SGHDN and FVKESK. V shed 3 bases and J 5 bases; nucleotides not matched to a gene: 6. The sequencing input was CD8+ T cells from PBMCs. The source of this sequence is a human donor with multiple sclerosis. The chain employs TRBV14 and TRBJ2-1, with TRBD1 matching over 8 bases. CDR3 coding DNA: TGTGCCAGCAGCCATCAACAGGGGGTTCACAATGAGCAGTTCTTC. It is translated as CASSHQQGVHNEQFF.